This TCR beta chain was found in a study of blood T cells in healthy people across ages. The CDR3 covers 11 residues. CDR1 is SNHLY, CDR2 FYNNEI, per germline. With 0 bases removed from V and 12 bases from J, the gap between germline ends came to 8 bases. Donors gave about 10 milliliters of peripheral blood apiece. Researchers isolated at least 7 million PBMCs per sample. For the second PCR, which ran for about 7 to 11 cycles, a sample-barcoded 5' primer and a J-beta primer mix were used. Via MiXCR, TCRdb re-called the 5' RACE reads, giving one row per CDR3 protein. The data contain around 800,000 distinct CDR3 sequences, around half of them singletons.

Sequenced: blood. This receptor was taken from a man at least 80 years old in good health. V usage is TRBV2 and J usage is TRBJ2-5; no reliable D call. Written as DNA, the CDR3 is TGTGCCAGCAGTGAAGCGACGATTGAGTACTTC. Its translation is CASSEATIEYF.